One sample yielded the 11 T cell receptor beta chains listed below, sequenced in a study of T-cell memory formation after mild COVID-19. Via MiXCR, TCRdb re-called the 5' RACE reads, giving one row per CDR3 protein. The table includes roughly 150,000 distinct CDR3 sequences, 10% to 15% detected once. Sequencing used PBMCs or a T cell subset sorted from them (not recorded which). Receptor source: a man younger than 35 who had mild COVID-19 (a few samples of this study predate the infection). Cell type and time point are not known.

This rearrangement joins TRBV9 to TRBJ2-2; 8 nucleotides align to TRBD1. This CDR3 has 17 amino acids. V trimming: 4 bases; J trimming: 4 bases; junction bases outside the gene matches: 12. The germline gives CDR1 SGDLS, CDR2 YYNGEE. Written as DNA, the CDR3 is TGTGCCAGCAGCCAAAACGCCGGGACAGGTATCACCGGGGAGCTGTTTTTT. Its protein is CASSQNAGTGITGELFF.

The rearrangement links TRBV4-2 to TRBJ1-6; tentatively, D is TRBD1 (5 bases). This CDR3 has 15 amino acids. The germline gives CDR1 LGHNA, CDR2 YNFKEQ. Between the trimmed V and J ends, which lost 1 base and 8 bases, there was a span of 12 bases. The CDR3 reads CASSQVWARDSPLHF. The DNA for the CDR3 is TGTGCCAGCAGCCAAGTGTGGGCCAGGGATTCACCCCTCCACTTT.

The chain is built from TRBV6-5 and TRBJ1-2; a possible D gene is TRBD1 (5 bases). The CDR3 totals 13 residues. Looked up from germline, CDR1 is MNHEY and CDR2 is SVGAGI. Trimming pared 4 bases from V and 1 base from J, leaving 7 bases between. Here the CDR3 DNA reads TGTGCCAGCAGTTCAGGGTTTAACTATGGCTACACCTTC. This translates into CASSSGFNYGYTF.

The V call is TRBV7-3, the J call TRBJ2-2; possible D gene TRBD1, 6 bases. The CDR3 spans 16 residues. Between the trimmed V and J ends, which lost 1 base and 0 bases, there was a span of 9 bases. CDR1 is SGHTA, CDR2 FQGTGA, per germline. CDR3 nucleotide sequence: TGTGCCAGCAGCTTAAGCAGGGGAACGAACACCGGGGAGCTGTTTTTT. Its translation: CASSLSRGTNTGELFF. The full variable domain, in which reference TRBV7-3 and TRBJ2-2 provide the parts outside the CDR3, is GAGVSQTPSNKVTEKGKYVELRCDPISGHTALYWYRQSLGQGPEFLIYFQGTGAADDSGLPNDRFFAVRPEGSVSTLKIQRTERGDSAVYLCASSLSRGTNTGELFFGEGSRLTVL.

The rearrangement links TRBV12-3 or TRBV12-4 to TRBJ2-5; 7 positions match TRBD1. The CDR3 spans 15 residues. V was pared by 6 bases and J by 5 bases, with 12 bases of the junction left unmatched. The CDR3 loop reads CASSYTGAFGETQYF. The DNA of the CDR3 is TGTGCCAGCAGCTACACAGGGGCCTTTGGGGAGACCCAGTACTTC.

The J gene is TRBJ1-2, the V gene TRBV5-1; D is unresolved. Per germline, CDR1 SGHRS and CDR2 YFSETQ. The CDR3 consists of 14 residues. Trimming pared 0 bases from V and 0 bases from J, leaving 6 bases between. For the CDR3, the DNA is TGCGCCAGCAGCTTGGTTGGGGCTAACTATGGCTACACCTTC. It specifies CASSLVGANYGYTF.

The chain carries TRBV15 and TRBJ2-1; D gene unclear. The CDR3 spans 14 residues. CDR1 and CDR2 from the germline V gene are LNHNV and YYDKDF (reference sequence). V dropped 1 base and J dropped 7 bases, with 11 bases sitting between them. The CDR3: CATSRGWSINEQFF. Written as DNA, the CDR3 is TGTGCCACCAGCAGAGGCTGGTCGATTAATGAGCAGTTCTTC.

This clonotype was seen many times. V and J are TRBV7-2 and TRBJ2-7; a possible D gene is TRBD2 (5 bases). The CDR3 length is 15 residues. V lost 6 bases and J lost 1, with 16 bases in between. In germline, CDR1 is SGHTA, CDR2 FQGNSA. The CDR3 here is CASSSSWTVSYEQYF. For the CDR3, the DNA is TGTGCCAGCAGTTCCTCATGGACTGTATCCTACGAGCAGTACTTC.

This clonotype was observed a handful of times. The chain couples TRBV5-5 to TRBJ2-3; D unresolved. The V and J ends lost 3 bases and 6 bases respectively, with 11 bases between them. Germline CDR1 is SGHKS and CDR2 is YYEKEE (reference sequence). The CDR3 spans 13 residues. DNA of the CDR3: TGTGCCAGCAGCTGGGTGGGCCAGGATACGCAGTATTTT. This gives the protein CASSWVGQDTQYF. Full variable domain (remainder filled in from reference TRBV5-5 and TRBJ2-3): DAGVTQSPTHLIKTRGQQVTLRCSPISGHKSVSWYQQVLGQGPQFIFQYYEKEERGRGNFPDRFSARQFPNYSSELNVNALLLGDSALYLCASSWVGQDTQYFGPGTRLTVL.

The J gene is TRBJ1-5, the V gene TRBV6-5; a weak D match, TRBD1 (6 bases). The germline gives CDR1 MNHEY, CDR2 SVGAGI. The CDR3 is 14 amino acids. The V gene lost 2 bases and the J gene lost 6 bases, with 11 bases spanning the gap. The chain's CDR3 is CASSYVIGGQPQHF. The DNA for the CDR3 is TGTGCCAGCAGTTACGTTATAGGGGGTCAGCCCCAGCATTTT.

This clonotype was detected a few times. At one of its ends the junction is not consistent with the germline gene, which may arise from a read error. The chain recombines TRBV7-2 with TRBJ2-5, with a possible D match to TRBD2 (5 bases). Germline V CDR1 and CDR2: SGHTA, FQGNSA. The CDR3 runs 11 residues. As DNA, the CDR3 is TGTGCCAGCAGGCAAGCGGCCATTTTCCACTTC. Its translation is CASRQAAIFHF.